The clone carrying this T cell receptor (beta chain) appeared a single time. Germline CDR1 and CDR2: SGHAT and FQNNGV. V lost 4 bases, J lost 2 bases, and 2 bases stayed unmatched. CDR3 length: 13 residues. In the original processing: Estimation of nucleated cell counts relied on the amplification of reference gene primers. The assay was immunoSEQ multiplex PCR, and TCRdb's table has in-frame clones only and misses some. D and trimming were read from the DNA, whereas the V and J calls and clone size are those reported in that table. The data show over 45,000 clones, with almost 85% seen just once and 8.2% held by the top ten. These data originate in a study of blood T cell repertoires in COVID-19. As for the study in general: There were acute and convalescent COVID-19 samples, and they came from the United States, Italy and Spain. The cDNA or gDNA used as material had been derived from T cells, B-cell-depleted T cells, or PBMCs.

The material sequenced was peripheral blood. The receptor's source is a woman older than 75 with acute or convalescent COVID-19. The rearrangement uses TRBV11-2 and TRBJ2-7; 7 bases match TRBD1. The DNA of the CDR3 is TGTGCCAGCAGCTCGCAGGGGGCCTACGAGCAGTACTTC. Encoded protein: CASSSQGAYEQYF. The full variable domain, rest sourced from reference TRBV11-2 and TRBJ2-7, is EAGVAQSPRYKIIEKRQSVAFWCNPISGHATLYWYQQILGQGPKLLIQFQNNGVVDDSQLPKDRFSAERLKGVDSTLKIQPAKLEDSAVYLCASSSQGAYEQYFGPGTRLTVT.